The entry below describes one T cell receptor beta chain. Its specificity is unknown. A J-beta primer mix and a sample-barcoded 5' primer were used in a second PCR of roughly 6 to 11 cycles. TCRdb ran MiXCR on the 5' RACE reads and lists one entry per CDR3 protein. Of around 1,900,000 distinct CDR3 sequences detected, 39% appear once; the ten largest clones hold approximately 22%. The sample belongs to a study of blood T cells in healthy people across ages. Study findings and constraints: With donor CMV status unknown, expanded clonotype changes were possibly confounded.

V shed 1 base, J shed 0 bases, and the junction held 9 bases outside the gene matches. Germline CDR1 is DFQATT and CDR2 is SNEGSKA (reference sequence). CDR3 length equals 17 residues. Sequencing input: blood. This clonotype originated in a human donor in good health. The chain combines TRBV20-1 with TRBJ2-1; 7 bases are shared with TRBD2. The CDR3: CSARARPGGGSYNEQFF. CDR3 DNA sequence: TGCAGTGCTAGAGCCCGCCCTGGGGGGGGCTCCTACAATGAGCAGTTCTTC.